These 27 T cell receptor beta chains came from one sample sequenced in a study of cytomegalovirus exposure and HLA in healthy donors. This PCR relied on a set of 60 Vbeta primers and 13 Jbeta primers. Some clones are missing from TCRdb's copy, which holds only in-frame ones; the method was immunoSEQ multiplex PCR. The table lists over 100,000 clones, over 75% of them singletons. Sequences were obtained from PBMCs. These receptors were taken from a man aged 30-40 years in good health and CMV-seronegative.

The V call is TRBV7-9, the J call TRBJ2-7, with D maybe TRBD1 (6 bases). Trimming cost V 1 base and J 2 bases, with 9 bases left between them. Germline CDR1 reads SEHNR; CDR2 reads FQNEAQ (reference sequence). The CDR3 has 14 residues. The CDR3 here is CASSLGGTTYEQYF. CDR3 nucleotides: TGTGCCAGCAGCTTAGGAGGGACAACCTACGAGCAGTACTTC.

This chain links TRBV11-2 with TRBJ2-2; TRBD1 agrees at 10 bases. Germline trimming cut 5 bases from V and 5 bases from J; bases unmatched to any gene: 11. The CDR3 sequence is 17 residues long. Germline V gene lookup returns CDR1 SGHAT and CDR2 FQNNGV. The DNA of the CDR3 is TGTGCCAGCAGCCTTTTGGGGGGGACAGGGGTAACCGGGGAGCTGTTTTTT. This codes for CASSLLGGTGVTGELFF.

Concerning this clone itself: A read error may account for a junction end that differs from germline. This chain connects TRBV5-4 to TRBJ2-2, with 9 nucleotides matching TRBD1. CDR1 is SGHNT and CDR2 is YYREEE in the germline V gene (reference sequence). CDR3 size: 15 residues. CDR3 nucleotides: TGTGCCAGCAGCTCCGGGACAGGGTACACCGGGGAGCTATTTTTT. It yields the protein CASSSGTGYTGELFF.

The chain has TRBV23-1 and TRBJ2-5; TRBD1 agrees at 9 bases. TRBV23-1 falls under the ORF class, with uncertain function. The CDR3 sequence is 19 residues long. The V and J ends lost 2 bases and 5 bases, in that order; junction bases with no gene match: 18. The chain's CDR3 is CASSQPVDRGVYGVETQYF. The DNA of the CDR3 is TGCGCCAGCAGTCAACCCGTAGACAGGGGGGTGTATGGAGTGGAGACCCAGTACTTC.

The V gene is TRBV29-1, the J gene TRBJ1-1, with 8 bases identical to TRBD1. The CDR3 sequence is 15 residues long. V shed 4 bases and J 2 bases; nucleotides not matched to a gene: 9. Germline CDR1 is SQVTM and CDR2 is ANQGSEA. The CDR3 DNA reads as TGCAGCGTTGCACAGGGGGAAGGAGGAAACACTGAAGCTTTCTTT. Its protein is CSVAQGEGGNTEAFF.

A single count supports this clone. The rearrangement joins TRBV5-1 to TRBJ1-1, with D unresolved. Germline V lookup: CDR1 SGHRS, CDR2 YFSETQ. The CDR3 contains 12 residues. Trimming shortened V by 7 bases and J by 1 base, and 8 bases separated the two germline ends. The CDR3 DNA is TGCGCCAGCTCTGAGGGGAACACTGAAGCTTTCTTT. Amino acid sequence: CASSEGNTEAFF.

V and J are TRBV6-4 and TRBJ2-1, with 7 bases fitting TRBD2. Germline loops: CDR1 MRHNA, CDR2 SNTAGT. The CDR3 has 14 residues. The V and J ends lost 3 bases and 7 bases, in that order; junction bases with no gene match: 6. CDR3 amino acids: CASSERLAGNEQFF. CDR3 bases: TGTGCCAGCAGTGAAAGACTAGCTGGGAATGAGCAGTTCTTC.

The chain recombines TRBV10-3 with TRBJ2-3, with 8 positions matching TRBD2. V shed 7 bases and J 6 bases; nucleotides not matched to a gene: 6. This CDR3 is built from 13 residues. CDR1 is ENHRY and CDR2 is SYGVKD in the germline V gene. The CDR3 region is CAIKAGGDDTQYF. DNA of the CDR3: TGTGCCATCAAGGCGGGGGGAGATGATACGCAGTATTTT.

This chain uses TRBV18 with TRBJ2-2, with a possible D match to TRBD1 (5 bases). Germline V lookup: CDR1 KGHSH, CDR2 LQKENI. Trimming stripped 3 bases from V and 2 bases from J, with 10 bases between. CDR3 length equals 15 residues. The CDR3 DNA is TGTGCCAGCTCACCCGCAGGGCATAACACCGGGGAGCTGTTTTTT. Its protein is CASSPAGHNTGELFF.

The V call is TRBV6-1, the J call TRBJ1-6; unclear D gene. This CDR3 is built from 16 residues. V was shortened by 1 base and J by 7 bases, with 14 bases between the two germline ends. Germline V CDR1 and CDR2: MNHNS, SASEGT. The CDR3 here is CASSEVAYTVNSPLHF. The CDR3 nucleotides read TGTGCCAGCAGTGAAGTTGCGTATACGGTGAATTCACCCCTCCACTTT.

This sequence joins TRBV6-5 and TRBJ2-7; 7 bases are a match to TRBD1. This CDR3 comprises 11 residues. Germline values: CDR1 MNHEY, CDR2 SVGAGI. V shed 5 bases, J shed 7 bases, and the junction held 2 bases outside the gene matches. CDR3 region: CASSRGQEQYF. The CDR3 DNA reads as TGTGCCAGCAGTCGGGGACAGGAGCAGTACTTC.

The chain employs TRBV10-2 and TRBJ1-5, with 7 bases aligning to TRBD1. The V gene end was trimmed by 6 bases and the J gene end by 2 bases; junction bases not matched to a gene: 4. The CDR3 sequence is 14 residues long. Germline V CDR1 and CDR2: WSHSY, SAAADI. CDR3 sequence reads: CASSRDSRNQPQHF. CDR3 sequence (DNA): TGCGCCAGCAGCCGGGACAGCCGCAATCAGCCCCAGCATTTT.

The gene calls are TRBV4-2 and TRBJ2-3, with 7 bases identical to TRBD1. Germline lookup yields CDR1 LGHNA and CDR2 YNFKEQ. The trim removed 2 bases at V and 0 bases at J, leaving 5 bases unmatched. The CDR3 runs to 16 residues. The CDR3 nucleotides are TGTGCCAGCAGCCAAAGGACAGGACTGAGCACAGATACGCAGTATTTT. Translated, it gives CASSQRTGLSTDTQYF.

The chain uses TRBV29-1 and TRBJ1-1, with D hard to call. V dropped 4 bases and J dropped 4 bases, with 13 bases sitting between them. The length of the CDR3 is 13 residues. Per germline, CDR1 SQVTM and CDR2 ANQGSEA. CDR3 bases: TGCAGCGTTGTTGGTGGGCGAACCACTGAAGCTTTCTTT. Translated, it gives CSVVGGRTTEAFF.

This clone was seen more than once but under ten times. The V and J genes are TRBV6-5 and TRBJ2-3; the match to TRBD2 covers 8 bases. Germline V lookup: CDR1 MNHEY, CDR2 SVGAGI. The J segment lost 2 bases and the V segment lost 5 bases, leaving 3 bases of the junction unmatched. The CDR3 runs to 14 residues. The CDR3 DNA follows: TGTGCCAGCAGTGACGGGGGGGCCACAGATACGCAGTATTTT. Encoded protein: CASSDGGATDTQYF.

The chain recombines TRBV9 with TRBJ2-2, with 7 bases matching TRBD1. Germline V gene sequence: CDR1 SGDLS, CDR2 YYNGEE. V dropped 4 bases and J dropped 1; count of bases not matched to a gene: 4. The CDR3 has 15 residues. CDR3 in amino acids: CASSPQGMNTGELFF. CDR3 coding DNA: TGTGCCAGCAGCCCACAGGGGATGAACACCGGGGAGCTGTTTTTT. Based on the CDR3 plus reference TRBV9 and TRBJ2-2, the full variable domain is DSGVTQTPKHLITATGQRVTLRCSPRSGDLSVYWYQQSLDQGLQFLIQYYNGEERAKGNILERFSAQQFPDLHSELNLSSLELGDSALYFCASSPQGMNTGELFFGEGSRLTVL.

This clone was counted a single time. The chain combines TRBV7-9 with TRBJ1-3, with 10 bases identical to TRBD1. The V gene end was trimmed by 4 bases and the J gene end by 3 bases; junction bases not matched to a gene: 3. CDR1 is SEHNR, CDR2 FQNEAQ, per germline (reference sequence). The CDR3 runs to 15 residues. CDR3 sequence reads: CASSSGQGDGNTIYF. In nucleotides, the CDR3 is TGTGCCAGCAGCTCAGGACAGGGGGATGGAAACACCATATATTTT.

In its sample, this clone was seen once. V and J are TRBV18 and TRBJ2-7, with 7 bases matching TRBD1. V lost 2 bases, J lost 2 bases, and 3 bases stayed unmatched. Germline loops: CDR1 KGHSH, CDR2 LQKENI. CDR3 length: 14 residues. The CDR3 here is CASSPGTDPYEQYF. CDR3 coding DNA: TGTGCCAGCTCACCAGGGACAGATCCCTACGAGCAGTACTTC.

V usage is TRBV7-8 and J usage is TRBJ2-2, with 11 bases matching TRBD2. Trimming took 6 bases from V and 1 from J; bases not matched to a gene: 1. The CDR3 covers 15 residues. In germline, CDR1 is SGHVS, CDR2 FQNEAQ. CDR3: CASRLAGGNTGELFF. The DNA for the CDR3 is TGTGCCAGCAGGCTAGCGGGGGGGAACACCGGGGAGCTGTTTTTT. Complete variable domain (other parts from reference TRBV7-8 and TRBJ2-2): GAGVSQSPRYKVAKRGQDVALRCDPISGHVSLFWYQQALGQGPEFLTYFQNEAQLDKSGLPSDRFFAERPEGSVSTLKIQRTQQEDSAVYLCASRLAGGNTGELFFGEGSRLTVL.

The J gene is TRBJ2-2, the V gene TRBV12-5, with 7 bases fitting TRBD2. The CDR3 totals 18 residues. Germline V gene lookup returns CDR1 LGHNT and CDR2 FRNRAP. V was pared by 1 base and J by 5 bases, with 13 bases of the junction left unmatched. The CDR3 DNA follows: TGTGCTAGTGGTTTGGCCCCCCTCCCGGGGGGAGTGACCGGGGAGCTGTTTTTT. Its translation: CASGLAPLPGGVTGELFF.

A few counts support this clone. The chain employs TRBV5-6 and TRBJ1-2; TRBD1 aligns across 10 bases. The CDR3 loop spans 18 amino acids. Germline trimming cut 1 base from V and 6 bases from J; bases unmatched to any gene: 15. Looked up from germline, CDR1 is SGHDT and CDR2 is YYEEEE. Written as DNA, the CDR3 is TGTGCCAGCAGCTTGTGGTCGGGACAGGGGAACAGGAGGGATGGCTACACCTTC. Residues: CASSLWSGQGNRRDGYTF.

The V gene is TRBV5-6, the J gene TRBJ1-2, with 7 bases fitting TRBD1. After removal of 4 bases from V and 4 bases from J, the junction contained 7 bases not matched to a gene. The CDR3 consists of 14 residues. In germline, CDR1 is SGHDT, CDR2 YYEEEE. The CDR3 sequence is CASSHGGTVYGYTF. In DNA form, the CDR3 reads TGTGCCAGCAGCCACGGCGGGACAGTCTATGGCTACACCTTC. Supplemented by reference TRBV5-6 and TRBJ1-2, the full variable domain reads DAGVTQSPTHLIKTRGQQVTLRCSPKSGHDTVSWYQQALGQGPQFIFQYYEEEERQRGNFPDRFSGHQFPNYSSELNVNALLLGDSALYLCASSHGGTVYGYTFGSGTRLTVV.

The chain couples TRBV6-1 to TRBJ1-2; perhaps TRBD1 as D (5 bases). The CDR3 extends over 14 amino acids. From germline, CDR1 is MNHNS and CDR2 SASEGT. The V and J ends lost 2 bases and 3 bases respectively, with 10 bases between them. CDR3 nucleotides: TGTGCCAGCAGTGAATCCGGGGGGGACTATGGCTACACCTTC. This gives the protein CASSESGGDYGYTF.

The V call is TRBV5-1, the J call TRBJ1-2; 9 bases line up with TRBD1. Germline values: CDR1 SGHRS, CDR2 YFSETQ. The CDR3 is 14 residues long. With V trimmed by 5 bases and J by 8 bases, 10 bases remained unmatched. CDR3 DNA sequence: TGCGCCAGCAGGACGGTAGGGACAGGGAAGGGCTACACCTTC. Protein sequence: CASRTVGTGKGYTF.

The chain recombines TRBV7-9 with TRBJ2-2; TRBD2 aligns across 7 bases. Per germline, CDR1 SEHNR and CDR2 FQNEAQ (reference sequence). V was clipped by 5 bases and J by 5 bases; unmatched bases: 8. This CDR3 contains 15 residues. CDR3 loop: CASSPLAGATGELFF. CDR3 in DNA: TGTGCCAGCAGCCCTTTAGCGGGCGCAACCGGGGAGCTGTTTTTT.

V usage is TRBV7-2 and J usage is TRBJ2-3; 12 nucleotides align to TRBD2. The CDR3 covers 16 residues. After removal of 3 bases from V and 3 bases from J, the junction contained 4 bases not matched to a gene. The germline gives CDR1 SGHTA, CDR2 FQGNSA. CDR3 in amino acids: CASSFTSGGYTDTQYF. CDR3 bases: TGTGCCAGCAGCTTTACTAGCGGGGGGTATACAGATACGCAGTATTTT.

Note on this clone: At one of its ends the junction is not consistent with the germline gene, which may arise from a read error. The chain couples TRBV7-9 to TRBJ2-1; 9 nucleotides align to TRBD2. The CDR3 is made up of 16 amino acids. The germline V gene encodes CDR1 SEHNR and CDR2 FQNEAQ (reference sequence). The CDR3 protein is CSSSGERGDPYNEQFF. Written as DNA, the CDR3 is TGTTCCAGCAGCGGCGAGCGGGGGGACCCGTACAATGAGCAGTTCTTC.